This T cell receptor (beta chain) was recorded in a study of shared clonotypes between healthy human individuals. Germline values: CDR1 WSHSY, CDR2 SAAADI. Trimming left V 4 bases short and J 2 bases short, with 18 bases between. The CDR3 spans 16 residues. Worth noting for this clone: What it binds is unknown.

TCRdb's table, derived via immunoSEQ multiplex PCR, lists solely in-frame clones and lacks some. This sample has millions of clones; just over 90% occur once, and the top ten carry under 2%. Regarding the study as a whole: Clonotypes shared by all four donors outscored non-shared clonotypes in generation probability.

CD45RO-negative, CCR7-selected cells formed the naive CD8 fraction, which excluded terminally differentiated effector memory CD45RA+ cells. The V and J genes are TRBV10-2 and TRBJ2-7; D might be TRBD1 (6 bases). Source material: naive CD8+ T cells from PBMCs. The source of this sequence is a man younger than 35 in good health. Some clones in this sample may be carry-over from other donors' samples. CDR3 amino acids: CASSGAGQTEAYEQYF. CDR3 in DNA: TGCGCCAGCAGTGGTGCCGGACAGACCGAGGCCTACGAGCAGTACTTC.